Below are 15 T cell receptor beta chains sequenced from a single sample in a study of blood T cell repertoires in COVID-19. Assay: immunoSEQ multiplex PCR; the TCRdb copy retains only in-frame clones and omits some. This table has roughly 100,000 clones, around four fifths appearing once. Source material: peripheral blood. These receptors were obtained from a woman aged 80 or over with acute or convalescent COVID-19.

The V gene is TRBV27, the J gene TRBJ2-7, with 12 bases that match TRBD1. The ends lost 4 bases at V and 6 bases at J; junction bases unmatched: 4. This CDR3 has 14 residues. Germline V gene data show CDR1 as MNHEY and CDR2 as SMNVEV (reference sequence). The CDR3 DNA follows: TGTGCCAGCAGTTGGGACAGGGGGCTTGGCGAGCAGTACTTC. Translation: CASSWDRGLGEQYF.

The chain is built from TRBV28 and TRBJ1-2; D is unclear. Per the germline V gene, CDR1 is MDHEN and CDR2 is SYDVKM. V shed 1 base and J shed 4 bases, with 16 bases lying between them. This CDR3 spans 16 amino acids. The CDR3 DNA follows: TGTGCCAGCAGTTTATTTGCGCAGGCTTTAGGCTATGGCTACACCTTC. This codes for CASSLFAQALGYGYTF.

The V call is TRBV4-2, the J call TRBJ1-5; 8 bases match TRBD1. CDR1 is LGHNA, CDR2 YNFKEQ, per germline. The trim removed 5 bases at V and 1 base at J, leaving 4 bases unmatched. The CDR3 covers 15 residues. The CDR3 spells CASSGQGGSNQPQHF. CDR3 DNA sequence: TGTGCCAGCAGCGGACAGGGAGGAAGCAATCAGCCCCAGCATTTT.

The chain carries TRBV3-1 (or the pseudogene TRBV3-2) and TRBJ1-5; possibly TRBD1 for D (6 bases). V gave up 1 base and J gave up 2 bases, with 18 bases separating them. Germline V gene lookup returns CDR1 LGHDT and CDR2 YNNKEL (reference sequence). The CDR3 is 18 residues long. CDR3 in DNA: TGTGCCAGCAGCCAAGCTACAACAGGGAAGGTAGGCAATCAGCCCCAGCATTTT. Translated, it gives CASSQATTGKVGNQPQHF.

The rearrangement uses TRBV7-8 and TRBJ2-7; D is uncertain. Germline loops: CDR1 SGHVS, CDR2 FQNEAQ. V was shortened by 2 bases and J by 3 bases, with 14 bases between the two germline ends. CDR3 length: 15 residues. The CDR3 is CASSLSGVTIYEQYF. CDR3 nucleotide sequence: TGTGCCAGCAGCTTATCCGGAGTAACTATCTACGAGCAGTACTTC.

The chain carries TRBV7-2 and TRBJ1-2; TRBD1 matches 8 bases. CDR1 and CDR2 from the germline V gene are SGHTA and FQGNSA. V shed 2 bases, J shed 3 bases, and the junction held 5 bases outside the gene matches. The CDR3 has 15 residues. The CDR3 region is CASSLLGQGDYGYTF. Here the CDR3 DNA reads TGTGCCAGCAGCTTATTAGGACAGGGCGACTATGGCTACACCTTC.

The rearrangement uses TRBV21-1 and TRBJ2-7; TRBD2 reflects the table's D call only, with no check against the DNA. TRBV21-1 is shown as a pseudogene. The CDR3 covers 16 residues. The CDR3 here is CASSSPTSGLTYEQYF. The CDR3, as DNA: TGTGCCAGCAGCTCCCCGACTAGCGGGCTTACCTACGAGCAGTACTTC.

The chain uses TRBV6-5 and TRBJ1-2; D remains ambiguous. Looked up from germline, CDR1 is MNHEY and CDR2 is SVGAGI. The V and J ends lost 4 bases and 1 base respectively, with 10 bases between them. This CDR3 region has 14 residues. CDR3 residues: CASSWSEVNYGYTF. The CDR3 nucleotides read TGTGCCAGCAGTTGGTCCGAGGTTAACTATGGCTACACCTTC.

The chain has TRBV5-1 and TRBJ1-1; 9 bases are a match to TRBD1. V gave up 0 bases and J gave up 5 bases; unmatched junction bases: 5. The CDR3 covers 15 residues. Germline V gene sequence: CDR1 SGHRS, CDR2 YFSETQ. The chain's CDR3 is CASSLAPTGGTEAFF. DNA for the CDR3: TGCGCCAGCAGCTTGGCGCCGACAGGGGGAACTGAAGCTTTCTTT.

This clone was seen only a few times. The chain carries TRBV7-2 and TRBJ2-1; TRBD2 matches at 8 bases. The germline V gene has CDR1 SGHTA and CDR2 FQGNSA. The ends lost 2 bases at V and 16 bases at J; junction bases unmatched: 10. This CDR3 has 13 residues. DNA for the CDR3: TGTGCCAGCAGCTTACCCTACGGGAGGGGTACATTCTTC. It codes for CASSLPYGRGTFF.

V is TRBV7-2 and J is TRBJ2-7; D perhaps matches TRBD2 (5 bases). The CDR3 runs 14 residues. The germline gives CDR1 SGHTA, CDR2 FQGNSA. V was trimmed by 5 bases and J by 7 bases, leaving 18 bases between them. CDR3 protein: CASSPGAGPREQYF. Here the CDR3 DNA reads TGTGCCAGCAGCCCCGGTGCGGGTCCTAGGGAGCAGTACTTC.

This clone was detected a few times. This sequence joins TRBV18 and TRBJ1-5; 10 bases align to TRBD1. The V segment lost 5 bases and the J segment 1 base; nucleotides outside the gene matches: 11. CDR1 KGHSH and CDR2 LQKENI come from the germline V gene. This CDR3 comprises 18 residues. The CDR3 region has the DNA TGTGCCAGCTCAGCGACAGGGGGCGGCGGCAAGAGCAATCAGCCCCAGCATTTT. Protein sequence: CASSATGGGGKSNQPQHF. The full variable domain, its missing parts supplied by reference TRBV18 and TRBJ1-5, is NAGVMQNPRHLVRRRGQEARLRCSPMKGHSHVYWYRQLPEEGLKFMVYLQKENIIDESGMPKERFSAEFPKEGPSILRIQQVVRGDSAAYFCASSATGGGGKSNQPQHFGDGTRLSIL.

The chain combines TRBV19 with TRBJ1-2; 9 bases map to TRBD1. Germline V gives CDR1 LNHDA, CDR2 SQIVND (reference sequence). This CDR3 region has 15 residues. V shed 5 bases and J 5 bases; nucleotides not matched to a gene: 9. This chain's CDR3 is CASSEPGQGGYGYTF. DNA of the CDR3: TGTGCCAGTAGTGAACCGGGACAGGGCGGTTATGGCTACACCTTC.

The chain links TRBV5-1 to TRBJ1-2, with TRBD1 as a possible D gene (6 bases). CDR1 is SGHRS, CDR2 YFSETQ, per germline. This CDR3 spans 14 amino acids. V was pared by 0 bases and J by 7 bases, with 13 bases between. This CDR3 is CASSLEQGYRGYTF. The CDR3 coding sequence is TGCGCCAGCAGCTTGGAACAGGGTTACCGTGGCTACACCTTC. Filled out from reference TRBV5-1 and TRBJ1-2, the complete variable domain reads KAGVTQTPRYLIKTRGQQVTLSCSPISGHRSVSWYQQTPGQGLQFLFEYFSETQRNKGNFPGRFSGRQFSNSRSEMNVSTLELGDSALYLCASSLEQGYRGYTFGSGTRLTVV.

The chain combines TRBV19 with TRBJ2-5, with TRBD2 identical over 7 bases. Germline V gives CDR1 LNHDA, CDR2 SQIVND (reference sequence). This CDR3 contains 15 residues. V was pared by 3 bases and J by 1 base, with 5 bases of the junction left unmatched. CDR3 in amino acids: CASSMEGGSQETQYF. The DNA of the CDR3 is TGTGCCAGTAGTATGGAGGGCGGGAGCCAAGAGACCCAGTACTTC.